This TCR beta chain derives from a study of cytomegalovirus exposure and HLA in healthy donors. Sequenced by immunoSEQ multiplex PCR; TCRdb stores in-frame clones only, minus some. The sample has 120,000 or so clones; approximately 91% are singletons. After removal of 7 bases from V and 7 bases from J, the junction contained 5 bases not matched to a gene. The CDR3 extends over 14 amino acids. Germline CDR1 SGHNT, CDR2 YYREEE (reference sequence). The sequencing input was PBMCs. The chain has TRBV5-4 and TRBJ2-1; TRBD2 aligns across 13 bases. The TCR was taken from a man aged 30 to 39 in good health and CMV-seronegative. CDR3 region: CASAGLAGVNEQFF. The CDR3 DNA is TGTGCCAGCGCTGGACTAGCGGGGGTAAATGAGCAGTTCTTC.